This T cell receptor (beta chain) was retrieved from a study of blood T cells in healthy people across ages. General study findings and limits: Donors of long life had a larger count of naive CD4+ cells and greater diversity than aged donors. A strong correlation was found between TCR beta diversity and the percentage of naive T cells.

The CDR3 loop spans 14 amino acids. Germline V CDR1 and CDR2: SGDLS, YYNGEE. The J segment lost 1 base and the V segment lost 7 bases, leaving 5 bases of the junction unmatched. The authors extracted at least 6 micrograms of total RNA per sample. Using a J-beta primer mix together with a sample-barcoded 5' primer, a second PCR was run for roughly 7 to 12 cycles. Every individual sample yielded 2.5 million or more paired-end reads (each containing CDR3). TCRdb re-called the 5' RACE reads with MiXCR, one entry per CDR3 protein. The data show about 1,600,000 distinct CDR3 sequences, 35% to 45% seen once. In the case of this clonotype: The antigen remains undetermined.

The material sequenced was blood. This clonotype was sampled from a woman between 18 and 29 years old in good health. The chain combines TRBV9 with TRBJ2-7; 10 nucleotides line up with TRBD2. The CDR3 reads CASAPTSGSYEQYF. CDR3 DNA: TGTGCCAGCGCCCCGACTAGCGGGTCCTACGAGCAGTACTTC.